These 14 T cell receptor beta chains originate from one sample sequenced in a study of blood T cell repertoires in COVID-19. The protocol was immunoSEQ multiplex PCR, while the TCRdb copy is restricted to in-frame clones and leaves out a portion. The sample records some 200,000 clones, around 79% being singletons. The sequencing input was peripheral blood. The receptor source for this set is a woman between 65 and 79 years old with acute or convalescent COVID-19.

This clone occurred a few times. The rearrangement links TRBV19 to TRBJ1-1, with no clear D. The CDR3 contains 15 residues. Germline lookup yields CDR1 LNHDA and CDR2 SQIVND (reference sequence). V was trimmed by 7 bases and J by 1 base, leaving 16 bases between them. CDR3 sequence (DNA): TGTGCCAGTACCCTGGGGTGGAGGTCGAACACTGAAGCTTTCTTT. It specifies CASTLGWRSNTEAFF.

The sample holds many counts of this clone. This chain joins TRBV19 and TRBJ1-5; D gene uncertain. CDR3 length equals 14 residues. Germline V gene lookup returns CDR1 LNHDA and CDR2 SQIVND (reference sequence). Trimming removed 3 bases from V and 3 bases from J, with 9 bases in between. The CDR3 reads CASSMRQYNQPQHF. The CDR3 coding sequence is TGTGCCAGTAGTATGCGGCAGTACAATCAGCCCCAGCATTTT.

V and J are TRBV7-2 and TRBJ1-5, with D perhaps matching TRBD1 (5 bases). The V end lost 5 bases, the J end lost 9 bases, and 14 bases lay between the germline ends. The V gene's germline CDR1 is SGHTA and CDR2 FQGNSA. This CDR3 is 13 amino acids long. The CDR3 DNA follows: TGTGCCAGCAGCCGGGACGGGGGGAGGCCCCAGCATTTT. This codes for CASSRDGGRPQHF.

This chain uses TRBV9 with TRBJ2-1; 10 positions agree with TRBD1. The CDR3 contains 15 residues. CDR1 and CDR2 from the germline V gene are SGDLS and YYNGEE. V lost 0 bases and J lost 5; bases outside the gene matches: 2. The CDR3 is CASSVGQGAHNEQFF. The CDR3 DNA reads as TGTGCCAGCAGCGTAGGACAGGGGGCCCACAATGAGCAGTTCTTC.

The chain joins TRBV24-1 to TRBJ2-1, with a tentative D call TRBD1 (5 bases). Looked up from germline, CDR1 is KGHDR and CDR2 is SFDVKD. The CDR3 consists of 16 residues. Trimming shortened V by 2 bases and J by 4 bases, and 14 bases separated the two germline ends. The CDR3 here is CATSDSARVRYNEQFF. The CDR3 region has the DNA TGTGCCACCAGTGATTCGGCCAGGGTAAGGTACAATGAGCAGTTCTTC.

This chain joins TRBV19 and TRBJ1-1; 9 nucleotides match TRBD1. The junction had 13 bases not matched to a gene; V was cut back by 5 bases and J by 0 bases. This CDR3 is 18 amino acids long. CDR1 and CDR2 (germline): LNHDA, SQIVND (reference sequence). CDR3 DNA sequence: TGTGCCAGTAGTCCAATAGGGACAGGGAAACTGATGAACACTGAAGCTTTCTTT. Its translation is CASSPIGTGKLMNTEAFF.

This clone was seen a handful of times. The CDR3 loop is CASSPGRTGELFF. CDR3 in DNA: TGTGCCAGCAGCCCGGGGAGGACCGGGGAGCTGTTTTTT. This rearrangement joins TRBV4-2 to TRBJ2-2; the D gene is possibly TRBD2 (6 bases). V was pared by 4 bases and J by 5 bases, with 8 bases between. The CDR3 is 13 amino acids. Germline-derived CDR1 and CDR2 are LGHNA and YNFKEQ.

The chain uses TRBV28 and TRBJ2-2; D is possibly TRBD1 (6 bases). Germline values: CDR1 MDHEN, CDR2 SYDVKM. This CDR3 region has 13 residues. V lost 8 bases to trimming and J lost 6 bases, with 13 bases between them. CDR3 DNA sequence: TGTGCCAGCCGGCGCAGGGGACCCGGGGAGCTGTTTTTT. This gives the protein CASRRRGPGELFF.

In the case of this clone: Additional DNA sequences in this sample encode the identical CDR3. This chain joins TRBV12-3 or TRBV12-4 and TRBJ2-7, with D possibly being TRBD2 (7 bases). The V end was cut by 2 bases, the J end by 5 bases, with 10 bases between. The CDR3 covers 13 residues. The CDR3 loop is CASSLRGGDEQYF. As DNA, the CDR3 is TGTGCCAGCAGTTTAAGAGGGGGGGACGAGCAGTACTTC.

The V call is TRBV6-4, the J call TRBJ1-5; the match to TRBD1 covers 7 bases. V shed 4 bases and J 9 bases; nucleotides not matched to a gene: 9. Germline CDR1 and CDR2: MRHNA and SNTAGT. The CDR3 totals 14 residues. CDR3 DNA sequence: TGTGCCAGCAGTGCAGAGACAGGGATTCCGCCCCAGCATTTT. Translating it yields CASSAETGIPPQHF.

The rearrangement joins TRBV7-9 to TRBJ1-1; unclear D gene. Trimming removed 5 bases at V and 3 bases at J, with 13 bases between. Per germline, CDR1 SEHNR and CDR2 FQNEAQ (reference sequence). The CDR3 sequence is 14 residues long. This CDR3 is CASSIGLRDTEAFF. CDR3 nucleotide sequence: TGTGCCAGCAGCATAGGCCTCCGGGACACTGAAGCTTTCTTT.

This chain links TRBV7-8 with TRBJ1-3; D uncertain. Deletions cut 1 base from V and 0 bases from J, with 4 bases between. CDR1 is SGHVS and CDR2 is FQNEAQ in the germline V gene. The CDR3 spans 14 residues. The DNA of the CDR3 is TGTGCCAGCAGCTTAGTTAGCTCTGGAAACACCATATATTTT. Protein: CASSLVSSGNTIYF.

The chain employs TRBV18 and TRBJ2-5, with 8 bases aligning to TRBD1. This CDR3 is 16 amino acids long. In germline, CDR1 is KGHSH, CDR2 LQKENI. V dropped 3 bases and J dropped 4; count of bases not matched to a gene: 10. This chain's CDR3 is CASSPETGATLETQYF. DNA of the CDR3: TGTGCCAGCTCACCTGAGACAGGGGCGACTTTAGAGACCCAGTACTTC.

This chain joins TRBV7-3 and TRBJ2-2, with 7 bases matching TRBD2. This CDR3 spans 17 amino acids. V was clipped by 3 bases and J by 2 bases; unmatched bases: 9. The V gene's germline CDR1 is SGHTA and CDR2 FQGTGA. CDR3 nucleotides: TGTGCCAGCAGCTTCGGGGTGGGAGGGCCCAACACCGGGGAGCTGTTTTTT. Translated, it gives CASSFGVGGPNTGELFF.